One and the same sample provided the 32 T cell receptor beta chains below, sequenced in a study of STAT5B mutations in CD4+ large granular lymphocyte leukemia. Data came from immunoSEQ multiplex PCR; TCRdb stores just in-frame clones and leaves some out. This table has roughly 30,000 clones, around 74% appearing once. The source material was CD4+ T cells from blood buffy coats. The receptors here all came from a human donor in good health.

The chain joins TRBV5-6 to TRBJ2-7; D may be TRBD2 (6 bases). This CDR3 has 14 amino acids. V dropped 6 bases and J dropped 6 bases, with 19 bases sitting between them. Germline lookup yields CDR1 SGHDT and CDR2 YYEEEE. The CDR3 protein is CASTRRGAGREQYV. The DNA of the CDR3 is TGTGCCAGCACCCGGCGGGGCGCTGGTCGCGAGCAGTACGTC.

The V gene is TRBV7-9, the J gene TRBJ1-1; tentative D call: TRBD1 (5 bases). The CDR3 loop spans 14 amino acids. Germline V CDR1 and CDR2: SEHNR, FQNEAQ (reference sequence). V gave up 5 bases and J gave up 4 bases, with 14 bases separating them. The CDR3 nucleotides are TGTGCCAGCAGCCACCAGGGCGAGGGCACTGAAGCTTTCTTT. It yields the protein CASSHQGEGTEAFF. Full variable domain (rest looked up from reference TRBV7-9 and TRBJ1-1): DTGVSQNPRHKITKRGQNVTFRCDPISEHNRLYWYRQTLGQGPEFLTYFQNEAQLEKSRLLSDRFSAERPKGSFSTLEIQRTEQGDSAMYLCASSHQGEGTEAFFGQGTRLTVV.

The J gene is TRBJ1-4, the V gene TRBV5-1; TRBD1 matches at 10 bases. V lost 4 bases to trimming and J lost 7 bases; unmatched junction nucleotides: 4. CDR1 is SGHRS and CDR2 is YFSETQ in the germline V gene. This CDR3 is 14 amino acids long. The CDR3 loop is CASSRTGGFEKLFF. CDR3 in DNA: TGCGCCAGCAGCAGGACAGGGGGGTTTGAAAAACTGTTTTTT. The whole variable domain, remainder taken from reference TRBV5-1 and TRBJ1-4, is KAGVTQTPRYLIKTRGQQVTLSCSPISGHRSVSWYQQTPGQGLQFLFEYFSETQRNKGNFPGRFSGRQFSNSRSEMNVSTLELGDSALYLCASSRTGGFEKLFFGSGTQLSVL.

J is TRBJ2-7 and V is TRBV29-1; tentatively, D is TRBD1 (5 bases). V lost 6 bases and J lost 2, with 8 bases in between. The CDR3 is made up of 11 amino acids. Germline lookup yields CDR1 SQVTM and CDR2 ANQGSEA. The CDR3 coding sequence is TGCAGCGTGAAGACAGCCTACGAGCAGTACGTC. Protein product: CSVKTAYEQYV.

The CDR3 here is CASSMILAGPNNEQFF. The CDR3 DNA reads as TGTGCCAGTAGTATGATACTAGCGGGCCCCAACAATGAGCAGTTCTTC. The chain links TRBV19 to TRBJ2-1; TRBD2 agrees at 9 bases. Trimming removed 3 bases from V and 5 bases from J; junction bases left unmatched: 8. CDR3 length: 16 residues. Germline lookup yields CDR1 LNHDA and CDR2 SQIVND (reference sequence).

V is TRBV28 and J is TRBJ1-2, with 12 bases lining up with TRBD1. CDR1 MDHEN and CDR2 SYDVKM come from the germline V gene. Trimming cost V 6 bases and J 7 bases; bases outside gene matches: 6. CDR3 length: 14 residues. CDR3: CASRSGTGGSGYTF. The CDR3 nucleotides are TGTGCCAGCAGGTCCGGGACAGGGGGCTCTGGCTACACCTTC.

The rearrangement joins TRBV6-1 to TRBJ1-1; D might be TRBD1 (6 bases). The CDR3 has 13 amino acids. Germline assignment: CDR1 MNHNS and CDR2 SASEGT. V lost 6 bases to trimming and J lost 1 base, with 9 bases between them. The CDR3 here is CASSHRENTEAFF. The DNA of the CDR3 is TGTGCCAGCAGCCACAGGGAGAACACTGAAGCTTTCTTT.

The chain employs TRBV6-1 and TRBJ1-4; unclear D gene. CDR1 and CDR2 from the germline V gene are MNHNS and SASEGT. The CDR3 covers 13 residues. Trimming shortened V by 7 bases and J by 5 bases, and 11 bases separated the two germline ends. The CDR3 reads CASNRAANEKLFF. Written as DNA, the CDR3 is TGTGCCAGCAACCGAGCGGCAAATGAAAAACTGTTTTTT.

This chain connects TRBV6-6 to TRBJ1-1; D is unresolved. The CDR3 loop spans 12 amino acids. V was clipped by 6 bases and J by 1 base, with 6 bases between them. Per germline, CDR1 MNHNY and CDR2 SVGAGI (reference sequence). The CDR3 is CASRETNTEAFF. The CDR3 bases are TGTGCCAGCAGAGAAACGAACACTGAAGCTTTCTTT.

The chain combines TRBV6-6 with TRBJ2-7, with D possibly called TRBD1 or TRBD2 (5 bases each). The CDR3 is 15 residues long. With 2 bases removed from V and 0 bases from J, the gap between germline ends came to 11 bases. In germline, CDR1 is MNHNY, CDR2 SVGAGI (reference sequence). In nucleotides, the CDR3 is TGTGCCAGCAGTTACGGGGACCGTAGCTCCTACGAGCAGTACGTC. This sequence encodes CASSYGDRSSYEQYV.

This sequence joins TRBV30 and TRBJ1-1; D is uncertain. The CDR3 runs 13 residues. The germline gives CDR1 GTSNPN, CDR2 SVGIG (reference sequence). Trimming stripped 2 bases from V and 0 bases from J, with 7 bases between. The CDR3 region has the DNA TGTGCCTGGAGTTTTACCTTGAACACTGAAGCTTTCTTT. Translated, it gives CAWSFTLNTEAFF. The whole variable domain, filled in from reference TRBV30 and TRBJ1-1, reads SQTIHQWPATLVQPVGSPLSLECTVEGTSNPNLYWYRQAAGRGLQLLFYSVGIGQISSEVPQNLSASRPQDRQFILSSKKLLLSDSGFYLCAWSFTLNTEAFFGQGTRLTVV.

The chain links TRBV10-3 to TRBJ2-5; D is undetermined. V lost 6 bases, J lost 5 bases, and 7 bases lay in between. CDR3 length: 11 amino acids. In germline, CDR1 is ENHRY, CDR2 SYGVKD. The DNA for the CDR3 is TGTGCCATCAGCTTGGGTGAGACCCAGTACTTC. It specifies CAISLGETQYF.

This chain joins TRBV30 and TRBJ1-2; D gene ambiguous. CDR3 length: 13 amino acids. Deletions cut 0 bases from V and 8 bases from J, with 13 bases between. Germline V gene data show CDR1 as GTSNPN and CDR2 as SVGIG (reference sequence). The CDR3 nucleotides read TGTGCCTGGAGTGTACAGCTCAAGCGGGGCTACACCTTC. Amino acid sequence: CAWSVQLKRGYTF.

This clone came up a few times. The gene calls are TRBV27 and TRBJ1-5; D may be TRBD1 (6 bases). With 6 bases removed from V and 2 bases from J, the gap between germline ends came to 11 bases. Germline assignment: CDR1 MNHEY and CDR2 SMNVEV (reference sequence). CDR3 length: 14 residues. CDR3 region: CASRQQGGNQPQHF. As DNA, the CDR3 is TGTGCCAGCAGGCAACAGGGCGGCAATCAGCCCCAGCATTTT.

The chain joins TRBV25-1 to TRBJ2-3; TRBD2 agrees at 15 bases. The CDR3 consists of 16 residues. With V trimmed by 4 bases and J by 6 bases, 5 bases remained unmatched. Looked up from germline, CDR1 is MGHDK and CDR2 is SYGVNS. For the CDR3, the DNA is TGTGCCAGCAGTGTGGGACTAGCGGGGGGTAGGGATACGCAGTATTTT. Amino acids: CASSVGLAGGRDTQYF.

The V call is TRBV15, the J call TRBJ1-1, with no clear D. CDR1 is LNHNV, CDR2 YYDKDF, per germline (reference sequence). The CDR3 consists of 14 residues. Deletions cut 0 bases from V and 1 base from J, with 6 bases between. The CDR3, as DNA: TGTGCCACCAGCAGAGATCGGACGAACACTGAAGCTTTCTTT. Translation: CATSRDRTNTEAFF.

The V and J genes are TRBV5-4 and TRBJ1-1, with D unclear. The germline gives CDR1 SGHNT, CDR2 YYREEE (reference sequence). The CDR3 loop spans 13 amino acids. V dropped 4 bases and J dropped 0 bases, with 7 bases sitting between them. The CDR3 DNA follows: TGTGCCAGCAGCCTGGACGTGAACACTGAAGCTTTCTTT. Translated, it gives CASSLDVNTEAFF.

CDR3 coding DNA: TGTGCCAGCTCACTTCGTCGAACAGATACGCAGTATTTT. Protein sequence: CASSLRRTDTQYF. The chain employs TRBV18 and TRBJ2-3; D ambiguous. CDR3 size: 13 residues. Trimming shortened V by 4 bases and J by 3 bases, and 8 bases separated the two germline ends. The germline V gene encodes CDR1 KGHSH and CDR2 LQKENI.

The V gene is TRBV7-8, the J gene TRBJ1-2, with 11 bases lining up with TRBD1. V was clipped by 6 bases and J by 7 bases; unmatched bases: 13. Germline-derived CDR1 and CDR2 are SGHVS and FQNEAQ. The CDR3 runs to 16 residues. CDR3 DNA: TGTGCCAGCAGTTCAGGCGGGACAGGGGGGATTGGTGGCTACACCTTC. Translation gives CASSSGGTGGIGGYTF.

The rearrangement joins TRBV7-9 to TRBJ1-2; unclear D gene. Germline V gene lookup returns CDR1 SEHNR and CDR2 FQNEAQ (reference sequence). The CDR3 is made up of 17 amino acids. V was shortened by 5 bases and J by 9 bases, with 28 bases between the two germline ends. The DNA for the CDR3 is TGTGCCAGCAGCCGCCCCCTCCTTGGGAGGGTCGGGAGTAGCTACACCTTC. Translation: CASSRPLLGRVGSSYTF.

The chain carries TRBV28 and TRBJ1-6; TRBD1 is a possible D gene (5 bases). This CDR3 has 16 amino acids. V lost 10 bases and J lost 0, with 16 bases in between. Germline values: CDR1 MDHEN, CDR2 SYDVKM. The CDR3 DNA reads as TGTGCCACCAGAAGGGGCACTGGCTCCTATAATTCACCCCTCCACTTT. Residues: CATRRGTGSYNSPLHF. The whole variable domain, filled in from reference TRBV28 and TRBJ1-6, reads DVKVTQSSRYLVKRTGEKVFLECVQDMDHENMFWYRQDPGLGLRLIYFSYDVKMKEKGDIPEGYSVSREKKERFSLILESASTNQTSMYLCATRRGTGSYNSPLHFGNGTRLTVT.

Written as DNA, the CDR3 is TGTGCCAGCAGTGAAAACGGGTTCATTGGAGGTGAAGCTTTCTTT. This sequence encodes CASSENGFIGGEAFF. The chain links TRBV6-1 to TRBJ1-1, with D unclear. The CDR3 is 15 residues long. Trimming took off 2 bases at V and 7 bases at J, with 17 bases between the two ends. From germline, CDR1 is MNHNS and CDR2 SASEGT.

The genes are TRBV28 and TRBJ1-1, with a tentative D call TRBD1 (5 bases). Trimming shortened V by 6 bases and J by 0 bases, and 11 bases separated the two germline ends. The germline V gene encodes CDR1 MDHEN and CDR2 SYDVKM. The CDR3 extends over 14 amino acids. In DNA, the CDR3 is TGTGCCAGCAGCCTGGGACTGATGAACACTGAAGCTTTCTTT. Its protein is CASSLGLMNTEAFF. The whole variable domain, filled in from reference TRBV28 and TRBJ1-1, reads DVKVTQSSRYLVKRTGEKVFLECVQDMDHENMFWYRQDPGLGLRLIYFSYDVKMKEKGDIPEGYSVSREKKERFSLILESASTNQTSMYLCASSLGLMNTEAFFGQGTRLTVV.

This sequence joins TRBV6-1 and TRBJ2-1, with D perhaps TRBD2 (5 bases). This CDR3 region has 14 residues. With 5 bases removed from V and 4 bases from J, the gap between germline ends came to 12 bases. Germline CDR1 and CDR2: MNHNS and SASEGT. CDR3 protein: CASSRGPTYNEQFF. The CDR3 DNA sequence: TGTGCCAGCAGTCGAGGGCCCACGTACAATGAGCAGTTCTTC.

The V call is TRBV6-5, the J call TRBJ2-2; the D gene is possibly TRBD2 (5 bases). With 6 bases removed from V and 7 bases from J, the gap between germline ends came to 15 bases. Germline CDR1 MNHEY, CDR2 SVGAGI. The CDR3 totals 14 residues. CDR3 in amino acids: CASSRLQLSGELFF. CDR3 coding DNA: TGTGCCAGCAGCCGACTACAGCTAAGCGGGGAGCTGTTTTTT.

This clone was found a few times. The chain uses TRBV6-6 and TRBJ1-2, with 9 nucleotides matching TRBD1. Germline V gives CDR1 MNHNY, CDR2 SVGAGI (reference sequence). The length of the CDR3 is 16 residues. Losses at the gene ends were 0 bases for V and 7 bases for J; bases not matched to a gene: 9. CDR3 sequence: CASSYSETGTGFGYTF. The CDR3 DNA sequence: TGTGCCAGCAGTTACTCAGAAACTGGGACAGGGTTTGGCTACACCTTC.

The CDR3 DNA sequence: TGTGCCAGCAGCTTGTACCGGGGAGTAGCTAGGGGGAATGAGCAGTTCTTC. It yields the protein CASSLYRGVARGNEQFF. The rearrangement links TRBV5-8 to TRBJ2-1; the D gene is possibly TRBD1 (6 bases). CDR3 length: 17 residues. V was trimmed by 1 base and J by 7 bases, leaving 21 bases between them. Germline CDR1 SGHTS, CDR2 YDEGEE. The entire variable domain, with the rest obtained from reference TRBV5-8 and TRBJ2-1, is as follows: EAGVTQSPTHLIKTRGQQATLRCSPISGHTSVYWYQQALGLGLQFLLWYDEGEERNRGNFPPRFSGRQFPNYSSELNVNALELEDSALYLCASSLYRGVARGNEQFFGPGTRLTVL.

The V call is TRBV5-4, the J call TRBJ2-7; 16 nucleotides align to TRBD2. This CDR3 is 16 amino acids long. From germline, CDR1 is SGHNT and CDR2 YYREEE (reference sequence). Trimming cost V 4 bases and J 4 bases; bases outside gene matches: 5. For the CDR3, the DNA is TGTGCCAGCAGCCCGGGGACTAGCGGGAGGGCATACGAGCAGTACTTC. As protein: CASSPGTSGRAYEQYF.

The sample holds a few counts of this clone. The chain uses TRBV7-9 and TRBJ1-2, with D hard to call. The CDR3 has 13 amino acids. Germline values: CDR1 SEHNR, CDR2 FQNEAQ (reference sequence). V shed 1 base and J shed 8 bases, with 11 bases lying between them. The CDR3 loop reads CASSLVGSAGYTF. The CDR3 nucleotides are TGTGCCAGCAGCTTAGTGGGGTCGGCGGGCTACACCTTC.

CDR3 sequence (DNA): TGTGCCAGCTCACCACCCAGCACAGATACGCAGTATTTT. This codes for CASSPPSTDTQYF. The chain recombines TRBV18 with TRBJ2-3; D call uncertain. The V gene's germline CDR1 is KGHSH and CDR2 LQKENI. Trimming took off 0 bases at V and 0 bases at J, with 1 base between the two ends. This CDR3 comprises 13 residues.

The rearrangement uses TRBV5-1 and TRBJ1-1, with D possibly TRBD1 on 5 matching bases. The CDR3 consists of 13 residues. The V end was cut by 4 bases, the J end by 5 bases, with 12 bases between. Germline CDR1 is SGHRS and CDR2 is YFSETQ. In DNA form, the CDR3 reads TGCGCCAGCAGCCCCGGGGGGAAGACTGAAGCTTTCTTT. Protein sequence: CASSPGGKTEAFF.

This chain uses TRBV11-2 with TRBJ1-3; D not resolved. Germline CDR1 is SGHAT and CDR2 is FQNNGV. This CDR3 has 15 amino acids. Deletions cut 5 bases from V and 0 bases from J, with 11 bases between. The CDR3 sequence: CASSLGAYSGNTIYF. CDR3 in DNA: TGTGCCAGCAGCCTGGGAGCTTACTCTGGAAACACCATATATTTT.